The present entry profiles one TCR beta chain with its context. Its specificity is not known. This record belongs to a study of siplizumab effects on memory and regulatory T cells. General study results and limits: For siplizumab cultures, the suppressive function of their proliferating Tregs was not confirmed. Siplizumab conditions gave an average of around 70% Treg-derived mappable alloreactive CD4+ clones, versus less than 35% for controls. Apparently key alloresponse contributors, naive T cells also seemed more diverse than memory cells.

Here immunoSEQ multiplex PCR was the method, and the copy in TCRdb shows in-frame clones only, minus some. The data show roughly 100,000 clones, approximately 94% seen once. This CDR3 spans 13 amino acids. Trimming shortened V by 8 bases and J by 4 bases, and 14 bases separated the two germline ends. Germline V CDR1 and CDR2: SGHAT, FQDESV (reference sequence). Sequencing was done on a sample of CD4+ T cells sorted from blood. The genes are TRBV11-1 and TRBJ1-1; D is perhaps TRBD1 (5 bases). The origin of this receptor is a human donor in good health. CDR3 region: CASSRDLATEAFF. As DNA, the CDR3 is TGTGCCAGCTCCCGGGACCTGGCCACTGAAGCTTTCTTT. Full variable domain (remainder filled in from reference TRBV11-1 and TRBJ1-1): EAEVAQSPRYKITEKSQAVAFWCDPISGHATLYWYRQILGQGPELLVQFQDESVVDDSQLPKDRFSAERLKGVDSTLKIQPAELGDSAMYLCASSRDLATEAFFGQGTRLTVV.